A selection of T cell receptor beta chains follows, all from one sample in a study of shared T cell receptors in the human thymus. The assay was immunoSEQ multiplex PCR, and TCRdb's table has in-frame clones only and misses some. Here the sample spans 600,000 or so clones, 80% to 90% being singletons. These data were also reused for a study on human thymus T cells.

Sample: thymocytes. All receptors derive from a boy under two years old with a congenital heart defect. Each CDR3 is given with its conserved first and last residue. A D gene is named only where the DNA matches it firmly. Clone size, where shown, is once, few, many, or a class for clones that have expanded.

clone size: -
CDR3 length: 18
V gene: TRBV27
D gene: TRBD2
J gene: TRBJ2-3
CDR3 DNA: TGTGCCAGCAGTCCCCCTCTAGCGGGGGGGAACAACACAGATACGCAGTATTTT
CDR3 protein: CASSPPLAGGNNTDTQYF

clone size: -
CDR3 length: 15
V gene: TRBV7-3
D gene: TRBD2
J gene: TRBJ2-1
CDR3 DNA: TGTGCCAGCAGTATAGCGGGGGGAAAATACAATGAGCAGTTCTTC
CDR3 protein: CASSIAGGKYNEQFF

clone size: -
CDR3 length: 13
V gene: TRBV5-4
D gene: -
J gene: TRBJ2-3
CDR3 DNA: TGTGCCAGCAGCACCTCGGGAACAGATACGCAGTATTTT
CDR3 protein: CASSTSGTDTQYF

clone size: few
CDR3 length: 20
V gene: TRBV19
D gene: TRBD1
J gene: TRBJ2-6
CDR3 DNA: TGTGCCAGTAGTGGTAAGACAGGGCCCTTGCTCCCCTCTGGGGCCAACGTCCTGACTTTC
CDR3 protein: CASSGKTGPLLPSGANVLTF

clone size: -
CDR3 length: 13
V gene: TRBV5-5
D gene: -
J gene: TRBJ1-5
CDR3 DNA: TGTGCCAGCAGCTTTATGGGAGGTCGGCCCCAGCATTTT
CDR3 protein: CASSFMGGRPQHF

clone size: -
CDR3 length: 18
V gene: TRBV18
D gene: TRBD1
J gene: TRBJ1-3
CDR3 DNA: TGTGCCAGCTCAGACCGGGACAGGGGCACCTTCTCTGGAAACACCATATATTTT
CDR3 protein: CASSDRDRGTFSGNTIYF

clone size: few
CDR3 length: 16
V gene: TRBV11-2
D gene: TRBD2
J gene: TRBJ2-7
CDR3 DNA: TGTGCCAGCAGCTTAGTCCGGGGGGAAGGGGACCGCGAGCAGTACTTC
CDR3 protein: CASSLVRGEGDREQYF

clone size: -
CDR3 length: 16
V gene: TRBV27
D gene: TRBD1
J gene: TRBJ2-7
CDR3 DNA: TGTGCCAGCAGTAACCGCGCCGGACAGGCCCTCTACGAGCAGTACTTC
CDR3 protein: CASSNRAGQALYEQYF

clone size: once
CDR3 length: 14
V gene: TRBV7-3
D gene: TRBD2
J gene: TRBJ2-3
CDR3 DNA: TGTGCCAGCAGCTTAAGAGCGGGACCAGATACGCAGTATTTT
CDR3 protein: CASSLRAGPDTQYF

clone size: -
CDR3 length: 14
V gene: TRBV29-1
D gene: TRBD1
J gene: TRBJ2-5
CDR3 DNA: TGCAGCGTTGGGGGGACAGGGGGCAGGAAGACCCAGTACTTC
CDR3 protein: CSVGGTGGRKTQYF

clone size: -
CDR3 length: 16
V gene: TRBV10-3
D gene: TRBD1
J gene: TRBJ2-7
CDR3 DNA: TGTGCCATCAGTGAGTTCCGGGACAGGGGTGCCTACGAGCAGTACTTC
CDR3 protein: CAISEFRDRGAYEQYF

clone size: once
CDR3 length: 16
V gene: TRBV30
D gene: TRBD1
J gene: TRBJ1-3
CDR3 DNA: TGTGCCGGAACAGGGGGCCCGGGGGACTCTGGAAACACCATATATTTT
CDR3 protein: CAGTGGPGDSGNTIYF

clone size: once
CDR3 length: 17
V gene: TRBV18
D gene: TRBD2
J gene: TRBJ2-1
CDR3 DNA: TGTGCCAGCTCACCAGGTCTAGCGGGAGGGAGGTACAATGAGCAGTTCTTC
CDR3 protein: CASSPGLAGGRYNEQFF

clone size: once
CDR3 length: 19
V gene: TRBV6-1
D gene: -
J gene: TRBJ1-1
CDR3 DNA: TGTGCCAGCAGTGAAAGCGGGTGGCGGGTTGGGGGGGAGAACACTGAAGCTTTCTTT
CDR3 protein: CASSESGWRVGGENTEAFF

clone size: -
CDR3 length: 20
V gene: TRBV28
D gene: TRBD2
J gene: TRBJ2-7
CDR3 DNA: TGTGCCAGCAGTCCCCGACGGGCTAGCGGGCGAACAACACTAACCTACGAGCAGTACTTC
CDR3 protein: CASSPRRASGRTTLTYEQYF

clone size: few
CDR3 length: 16
V gene: TRBV7-2
D gene: -
J gene: TRBJ2-7
CDR3 DNA: TGTGCCAGCAGCTTAGCAACAGCCGGGGGTCGGTACGAGCAGTACTTC
CDR3 protein: CASSLATAGGRYEQYF

clone size: -
CDR3 length: 15
V gene: TRBV29-1
D gene: TRBD2
J gene: TRBJ2-7
CDR3 DNA: TGCAGCGTTGAGGTGGGAGGGCTCTCCTCCTACGAGCAGTACTTC
CDR3 protein: CSVEVGGLSSYEQYF

clone size: -
CDR3 length: 14
V gene: TRBV5-1
D gene: -
J gene: TRBJ2-1
CDR3 DNA: TGCGCCAGCACGGCGGGAAAAAATTACAATGAGCAGTTCTTC
CDR3 protein: CASTAGKNYNEQFF

clone size: few
CDR3 length: 16
V gene: TRBV25-1
D gene: TRBD1
J gene: TRBJ1-1
CDR3 DNA: TGTGCCAGCAGTGAACGTCGTCAGGGGGGGAACACTGAAGCTTTCTTT
CDR3 protein: CASSERRQGGNTEAFF